These T cell receptor beta chains were read from a single sample in a study of blood T cell repertoires in COVID-19. The assay was immunoSEQ multiplex PCR, and TCRdb's table has in-frame clones only and misses some. Of over 200,000 clones listed, around 83% were seen once; the top ten hold 8.2%. Sequencing used peripheral blood. Every receptor here comes from a woman aged 45-65 years with acute or convalescent COVID-19. Both conserved end residues are part of each CDR3. A D gene is named only where the DNA matches it firmly. Clone size is shown for a subset of rows, as once, few, many or a class of expanded clone.

v_call	j_call	d_call	cdr3_length	clone_size	cdr3_nt	cdr3_aa
TRBV14	TRBJ2-7	TRBD1	17	NA	TGTGCCAGCAGCCAAGACCTGAGACAGGGGGACTCCTACGAGCAGTACTTC	CASSQDLRQGDSYEQYF
TRBV2	TRBJ2-2	NA	14	NA	TGTGCCAGCAACCGGGAGTTAGGCACCGGGGAGCTGTTTTTT	CASNRELGTGELFF
TRBV10-1	TRBJ2-3	NA	15	NA	TGCGCCAGCAGTGAGTCTGGAGGGAGTAAAGATACGCAGTATTTT	CASSESGGSKDTQYF
TRBV7-9	TRBJ2-2	TRBD2	17	NA	TGTGCCAGCAGCTTTACTAGCGGGAGTTTAGATCCCGGGGAGCTGTTTTTT	CASSFTSGSLDPGELFF
TRBV9	TRBJ2-1	TRBD2	15	NA	TGTGCCAGCAGCTCACCCGGTGGACTAGCGGGGGTCCAGTTCTTC	CASSSPGGLAGVQFF
TRBV7-7	TRBJ2-2	TRBD1	16	NA	TGTGCTAGCAGCTTAGGTGGACAGGGCCGGACCGGGGAGCTGTTTTTT	CASSLGGQGRTGELFF
TRBV9	TRBJ2-7	NA	13	NA	TGTGCCAGCAGCGTAGCTGTCTCCTACGAGCAGTACTTC	CASSVAVSYEQYF
TRBV2	TRBJ1-1	NA	16	few	TGTGCCAGCAGTTATTCAGGGGCCGGGGCGAACACTGAAGCTTTCTTT	CASSYSGAGANTEAFF
TRBV10-3	TRBJ2-3	NA	15	NA	TGTGCCATCCTGACGGGCGCGGGACCGGGGGATACGCAGTATTTT	CAILTGAGPGDTQYF
TRBV15	TRBJ2-3	NA	13	NA	TGTGCCACCAGCGTAGCGTTCACAGATACGCAGTATTTT	CATSVAFTDTQYF
TRBV19	TRBJ2-5	TRBD1	13	NA	TGTGCCAGTAGTTTCCGACAGGGGGAGACCCAGTACTTC	CASSFRQGETQYF
TRBV27	TRBJ2-1	NA	13	NA	TGTGCCAGCAGTTGGACTTACTACAATGAGCAGTTCTTC	CASSWTYYNEQFF
TRBV5-8	TRBJ2-1	TRBD2	17	NA	TGTGCCAGCAGCTTGGTCACTAGCGGGAGCTCCTACAATGAGCAGTTCTTC	CASSLVTSGSSYNEQFF
TRBV12-3/TRBV12-4	TRBJ1-1	NA	13	NA	TGTGCCAGCAGTTTCCGGGGGAACACTGAAGCTTTCTTT	CASSFRGNTEAFF
TRBV19	TRBJ2-3	TRBD2	16	NA	TGTGCCAGTACCCATGGGACTAGCGGGACCACAGATACGCAGTATTTT	CASTHGTSGTTDTQYF
TRBV6-5	TRBJ2-1	NA	13	NA	TGTGCCAGCAGCTCCTCAAGCACCAATGAGCAGTTCTTC	CASSSSSTNEQFF
TRBV15	TRBJ2-7	TRBD1	14	few	TGTGCCACCAGCGGAGAAGGGGGCGGGTACGAGCAGTACTTC	CATSGEGGGYEQYF
TRBV5-1	TRBJ2-5	NA	14	once	TGCGCCAGCAGCTTTTCGACAAGTCAAGAGACCCAGTACTTC	CASSFSTSQETQYF
TRBV3-1/TRBV3-2	TRBJ2-7	TRBD2	14	once	TGTGCCAGCAGCCAAACGGGAGGGTACTACGAGCAGTACTTC	CASSQTGGYYEQYF
TRBV20-1	TRBJ1-2	NA	11	NA	TGCAGTGCAAGCTGGAACTATGGCTACACCTTC	CSASWNYGYTF
TRBV2	TRBJ2-1	TRBD2	19	few	TGTGCCAGCACCGGACCGGGACTAGCGGGAGGCCAGCCGAACAATGAGCAGTTCTTC	CASTGPGLAGGQPNNEQFF
TRBV28	TRBJ1-1	NA	14	NA	TGTGCCAGCAGCCCTTTGTGGGACAACTTTCGAGCTTTCTTT	CASSPLWDNFRAFF
TRBV5-1	TRBJ2-6	TRBD1	16	once	TGCGCCAGCAGCTCCACAGGGGGCTCTGGGGCCAACGTCCTGACTTTC	CASSSTGGSGANVLTF
TRBV27	TRBJ1-5	NA	14	NA	TGTGCCAGCAGCACGGAGCATGGCAATCAGCCCCAGCATTTT	CASSTEHGNQPQHF
TRBV24-1	TRBJ2-1	NA	12	NA	TGTGCCACCAGTGATTTTAGGGAGGAGCAGTTCTTC	CATSDFREEQFF
TRBV7-9	TRBJ2-7	TRBD2	17	NA	TGTGCCAGCAGCTCCCGGGACCCCGGGACTAGCGGTTACGAGCAGTACTTC	CASSSRDPGTSGYEQYF
TRBV5-1	TRBJ2-3	TRBD1	17	NA	TGCGCCAGCAGCCGCAACAGAAGGGGACAGGGCTCAGATACGCAGTATTTT	CASSRNRRGQGSDTQYF
TRBV7-9	TRBJ1-4	TRBD1	15	NA	TGTGCCAGCAGCTTTCGACAGGGGATTAATGAAAAACTGTTTTTT	CASSFRQGINEKLFF
TRBV2	TRBJ2-5	TRBD2	16	once	TGTGCCAGCAGTGAAGATAGCGGGGCGTACCAAGAGACCCAGTACTTC	CASSEDSGAYQETQYF
TRBV27	TRBJ2-1	TRBD2	12	NA	TGTGCCAGCAGTTCCACTAGCGGGCCTCAGTTCTTC	CASSSTSGPQFF
TRBV3-1/TRBV3-2	TRBJ2-7	TRBD1	16	NA	TGTGCCAGCAGCCTAAGGCCCGGACAGGGTGGCTACGAGCAGTACTTC	CASSLRPGQGGYEQYF
TRBV19	TRBJ1-4	NA	14	NA	TGTGCCAGTAGTCCCCGGACACCCGGAGAAAAACTGTTTTTT	CASSPRTPGEKLFF
TRBV6-6	TRBJ2-7	NA	13	NA	TGTGCCAGCAGTTACTCGAACTCCCACGAGCAGTACTTC	CASSYSNSHEQYF
TRBV15	TRBJ2-4	TRBD1	16	few	TGTGCCACCAGCAGAGAGTACAGGGGGCTGGGGAACATTCAGTACTTC	CATSREYRGLGNIQYF
TRBV27	TRBJ2-2	TRBD2	13	NA	TGTGCCAGCAGTTGGGGAGGGACCGGGGAGCTGTTTTTT	CASSWGGTGELFF
TRBV29-1	TRBJ1-2	NA	12	NA	TGCAGCGTTGAAGCCCAGGGAGGAGGCTACACCTTC	CSVEAQGGGYTF
TRBV28	TRBJ2-3	NA	17	NA	TGTGCCAGCAGTTATACTTACTCGTTTTCAGGGACAGATACGCAGTATTTT	CASSYTYSFSGTDTQYF
TRBV6-1	TRBJ1-1	TRBD1	15	NA	TGTGCCAGCAGTTTGACCGGGACAGGAGGGTCTGAAGCTTTCTTT	CASSLTGTGGSEAFF
TRBV4-1	TRBJ2-7	NA	13	NA	TGCGCCAGCAGCCAAGAGCCAGGGGGGGAGCAGTACTTC	CASSQEPGGEQYF
TRBV4-1	TRBJ2-5	NA	16	NA	TGCGCCAGCAGCCAGGAAACCTGGACAGTCCAAGAGACCCAGTACTTC	CASSQETWTVQETQYF
TRBV19	TRBJ1-1	NA	12	NA	TGTGCCAGTAGCGGGGGTTATCGGCAAGCTTTCTTT	CASSGGYRQAFF
TRBV28	TRBJ1-1	NA	11	NA	TGTGCCAGCAGGCTCGACGGGGAAGCTTTCTTT	CASRLDGEAFF
TRBV6-6	TRBJ2-7	TRBD1	15	NA	TGTGCCAGCAGTCCGGGACAGGGGTACTCCTACGAGCAGTACTTC	CASSPGQGYSYEQYF
TRBV18	TRBJ2-3	NA	14	NA	TGTGCCAGCTCACCACCGGAGACTACAGATACGCAGTATTTT	CASSPPETTDTQYF
TRBV19	TRBJ1-3	NA	14	NA	TGTGCCAGCTCCGATGACTATTCATCCGGCGCCATATATTTT	CASSDDYSSGAIYF